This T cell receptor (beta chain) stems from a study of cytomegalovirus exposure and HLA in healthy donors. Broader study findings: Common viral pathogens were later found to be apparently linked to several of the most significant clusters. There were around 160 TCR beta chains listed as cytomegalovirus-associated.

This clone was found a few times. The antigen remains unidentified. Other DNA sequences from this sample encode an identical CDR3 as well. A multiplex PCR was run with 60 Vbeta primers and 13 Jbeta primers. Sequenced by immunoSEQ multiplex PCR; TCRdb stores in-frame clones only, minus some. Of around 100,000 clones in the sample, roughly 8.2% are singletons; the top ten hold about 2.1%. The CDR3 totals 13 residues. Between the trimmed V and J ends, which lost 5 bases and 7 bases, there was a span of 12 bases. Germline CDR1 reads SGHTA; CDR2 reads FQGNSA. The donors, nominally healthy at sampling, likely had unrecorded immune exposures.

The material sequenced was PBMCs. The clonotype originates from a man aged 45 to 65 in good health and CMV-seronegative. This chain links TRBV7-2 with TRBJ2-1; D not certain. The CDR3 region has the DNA TGTGCCAGCAGCCCGATACTCGGGAATGAGCAGTTCTTC. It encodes CASSPILGNEQFF.